The rows below give T cell receptor beta chains drawn from one sample of a study of regulatory T cells in long-lasting Graves disease. A single record per CDR3 protein comes from TCRdb applying MiXCR to the multiplex PCR reads. Seen here are 300,000 to 400,000 distinct CDR3 sequences, about 19% observed once, and the top ten hold 29%. This specimen was peripheral blood mononuclear cells (PBMCs), taken when the disease was refractory, from a patient treated with antithyroid drugs. These receptors were collected from a female donor with Graves disease. CDR3s include the opening cysteine and the closing phenylalanine or tryptophan. A D gene is named only where the DNA matches it firmly. The size of a clone is reported for some rows only, either as once, few or many, or as a class for expanded clones.

V gene	clone size	J gene	D gene	CDR3 protein	CDR3 DNA
TRBV6-1	few	TRBJ1-1	-	CASSQPDRSRWNTEASF	TGTGCCAGCAGCCAACCCGACAGGTCTCGATGGAACACTGAAGCTTCCTTT
TRBV5-1	-	TRBJ2-7	-	CASSLDTTHEQYF	TGCGCCAGCAGCTTGGACACCACTCACGAGCAGTACTTC
TRBV7-6	-	TRBJ1-5	-	CASSSSTGFQPQHF	TGTGCCAGCAGCTCCAGCACAGGGTTTCAGCCCCAGCATTTT
TRBV15	-	TRBJ2-5	-	CATSRDIQPGETQYF	TGTGCCACCAGCAGAGATATCCAGCCCGGAGAGACCCAGTACTTC
TRBV12-3/TRBV12-4	many	TRBJ1-5	-	CASQGQGQPQHF	TGTGCCAGCCAGGGGCAGGGACAGCCCCAGCATTTT
TRBV7-8	-	TRBJ1-3	-	CASSHHEGQGAGNTIYF	TGTGCCAGCAGCCACCACGAGGGGCAAGGGGCTGGAAACACCATATATTTT
TRBV19	few	TRBJ2-7	TRBD1	CASSNRDRVHEQYF	TGTGCCAGTAGTAACAGGGACAGGGTCCACGAGCAGTACTTC
TRBV28	many	TRBJ2-7	TRBD2	CASSSVGTSGIYEQYF	TGTGCCAGCAGTTCGGTCGGGACTAGCGGGATCTACGAGCAGTACTTC
TRBV2	-	TRBJ2-1	TRBD2	CASSESGRALNKQFF	TGTGCCAGCAGTGAAAGCGGGAGGGCCCTGAATAAGCAGTTCTTC
TRBV5-1	few	TRBJ1-1	TRBD1	CASKIGQGQMEEAFF	TGCGCCAGCAAAATAGGACAGGGGCAGATGGAGGAAGCTTTCTTT
TRBV27	many	TRBJ2-7	TRBD1	CASSPQALWDRPPYEQYF	TGTGCCAGCAGTCCCCAAGCACTATGGGACAGGCCCCCTTACGAGCAGTACTTC
TRBV19	-	TRBJ2-7	TRBD1	CASSKGDRGIYEQYF	TGTGCCAGTAGTAAGGGAGACAGGGGTATCTACGAGCAGTACTTC
TRBV6-5	-	TRBJ1-1	-	CASSYSPTEALFTWMNTEAFF	TGTGCCAGCAGTTACTCGCCGACCGAGGCCCTTTTCACCTGGATGAACACTGAAGCTTTCTTT
TRBV7-8	many	TRBJ2-7	TRBD2	CASSSSGRRDEQYF	TGTGCCAGCAGTTCATCCGGGAGGAGGGACGAGCAGTACTTC
TRBV28	many	TRBJ2-7	-	CATAGELDEQYF	TGTGCCACCGCCGGCGAGCTGGACGAGCAGTACTTC
TRBV28	many	TRBJ1-5	-	CASSSGGGNQPQHF	TGTGCCAGCAGCTCCGGGGGAGGGAATCAGCCCCAGCATTTT
TRBV4-1	few	TRBJ2-7	TRBD1	CASSQPGTASSYEQYF	TGCGCCAGCAGCCAACCAGGGACAGCGAGCTCCTACGAGCAGTACTTC
TRBV9	-	TRBJ1-2	-	CASSGGRDNNYGYTF	TGTGCCAGCAGCGGGGGAAGGGACAATAACTATGGCTACACCTTC
TRBV7-9	few	TRBJ2-7	TRBD1	CASSEGQVGTSYEQYF	TGTGCCAGCAGCGAGGGACAGGTGGGGACCTCCTACGAGCAGTACTTC
TRBV20-1	many	TRBJ1-5	-	CSASLTGYSNQPQHF	TGCAGTGCTAGCCTTACAGGGTATAGCAATCAGCCCCAGCATTTT
TRBV11-1	many	TRBJ1-2	TRBD1	CASSRTGYGYTF	TGTGCCAGCAGTCGGACAGGCTATGGCTACACCTTC
TRBV7-9	many	TRBJ2-7	-	CASSLGSAYEQYF	TGTGCCAGCAGCTTAGGTTCCGCCTACGAGCAGTACTTC
TRBV4-1	-	TRBJ2-7	TRBD2	CASSQDAQSGTYEQYF	TGCGCCAGCAGCCAAGATGCTCAGAGCGGGACCTACGAGCAGTACTTC